This T cell receptor beta chain was sequenced in a study of control samples from healthy donors and cancer patients. This clone was observed a single time. Clones were sequenced by immunoSEQ multiplex PCR, and TCRdb holds only the in-frame ones, with some missing. The table records about 190,000 clones, about 90% of them present only once. This CDR3 comprises 14 residues. Per germline, CDR1 SGHDN and CDR2 FVKESK. Trimming stripped 5 bases from V and 4 bases from J, with 14 bases between. J is TRBJ1-2 and V is TRBV14; TRBD1 is a possible D gene (5 bases). The sequenced sample was blood. This sequence originates from a man aged 25 to 40 in good health. CDR3 sequence: CASSLTQGPYGYTF. Here the CDR3 DNA reads TGTGCCAGCAGCTTGACCCAGGGCCCCTATGGCTACACCTTC.